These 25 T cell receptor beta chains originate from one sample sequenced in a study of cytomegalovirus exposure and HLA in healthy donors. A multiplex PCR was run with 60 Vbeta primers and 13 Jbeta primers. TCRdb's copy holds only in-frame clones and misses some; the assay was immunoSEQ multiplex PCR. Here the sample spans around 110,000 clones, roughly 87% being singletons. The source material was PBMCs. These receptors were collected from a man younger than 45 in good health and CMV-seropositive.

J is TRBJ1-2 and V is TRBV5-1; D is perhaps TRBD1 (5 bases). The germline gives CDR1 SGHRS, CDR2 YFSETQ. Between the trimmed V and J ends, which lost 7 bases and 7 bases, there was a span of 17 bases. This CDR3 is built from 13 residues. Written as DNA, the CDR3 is TGCGCCAGCGGGCAGGGCGGCGTCGGTGGCTACACCTTC. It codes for CASGQGGVGGYTF.

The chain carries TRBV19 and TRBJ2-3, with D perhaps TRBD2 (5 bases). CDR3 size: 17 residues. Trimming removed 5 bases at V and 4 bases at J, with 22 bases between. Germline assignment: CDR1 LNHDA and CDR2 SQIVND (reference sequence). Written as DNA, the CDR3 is TGTGCCAGTAGTGCCACCCGACTAAAAGCGATAGCAGATACGCAGTATTTT. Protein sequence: CASSATRLKAIADTQYF.

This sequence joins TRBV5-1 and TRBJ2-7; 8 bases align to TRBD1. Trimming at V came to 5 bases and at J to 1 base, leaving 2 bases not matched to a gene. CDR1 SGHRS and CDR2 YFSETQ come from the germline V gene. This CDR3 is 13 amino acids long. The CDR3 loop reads CASRGQVSYEQYF. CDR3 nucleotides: TGCGCCAGCAGGGGACAGGTTTCCTACGAGCAGTACTTC.

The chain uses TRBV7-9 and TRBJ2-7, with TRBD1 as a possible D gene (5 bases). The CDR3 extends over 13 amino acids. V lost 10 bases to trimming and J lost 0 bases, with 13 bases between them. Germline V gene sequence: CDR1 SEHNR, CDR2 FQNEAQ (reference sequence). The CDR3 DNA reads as TGTGCCACAGACAGTTTTAGCTCCTACGAGCAGTACTTC. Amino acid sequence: CATDSFSSYEQYF.

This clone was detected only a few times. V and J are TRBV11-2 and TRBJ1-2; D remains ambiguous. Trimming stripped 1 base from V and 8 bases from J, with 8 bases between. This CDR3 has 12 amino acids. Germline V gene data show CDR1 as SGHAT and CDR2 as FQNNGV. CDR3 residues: CASSLGAMGYTF. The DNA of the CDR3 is TGTGCCAGCAGCTTAGGGGCTATGGGCTACACCTTC.

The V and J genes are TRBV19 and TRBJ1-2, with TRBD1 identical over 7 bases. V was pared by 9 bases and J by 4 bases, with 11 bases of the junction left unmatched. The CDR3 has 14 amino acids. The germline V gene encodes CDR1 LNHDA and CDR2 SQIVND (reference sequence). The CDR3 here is CASRDSQGFYGYTF. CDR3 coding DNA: TGTGCCAGCCGGGACAGTCAAGGTTTCTATGGCTACACCTTC.

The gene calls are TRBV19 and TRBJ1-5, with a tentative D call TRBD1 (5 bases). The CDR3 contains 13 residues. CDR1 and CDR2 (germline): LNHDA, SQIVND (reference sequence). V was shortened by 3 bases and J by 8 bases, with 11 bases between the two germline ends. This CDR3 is CASSIVGQKPQHF. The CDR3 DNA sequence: TGTGCCAGTAGTATTGTGGGGCAGAAGCCCCAGCATTTT.

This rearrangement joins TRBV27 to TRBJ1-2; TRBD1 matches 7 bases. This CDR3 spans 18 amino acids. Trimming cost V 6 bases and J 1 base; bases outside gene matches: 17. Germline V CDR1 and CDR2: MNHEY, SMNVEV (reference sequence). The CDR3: CASRGLLQGRTGNYGYTF. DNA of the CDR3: TGTGCCAGCAGGGGACTTTTACAGGGGAGGACGGGTAACTATGGCTACACCTTC.

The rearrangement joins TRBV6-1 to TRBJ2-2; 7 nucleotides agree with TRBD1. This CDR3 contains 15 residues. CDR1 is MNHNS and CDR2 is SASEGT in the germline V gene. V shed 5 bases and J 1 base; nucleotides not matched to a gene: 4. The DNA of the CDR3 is TGTGCCAGCAGTCACAGGGGTGGGAACACCGGGGAGCTGTTTTTT. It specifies CASSHRGGNTGELFF.

The CDR3 bases are TGTGCCAGCAGAAGGTGGGACAGGGTCTCTAATTCACCCCTCCACTTT. Protein product: CASRRWDRVSNSPLHF. The V and J genes are TRBV21-1 and TRBJ1-6; the table assigns TRBD1, which was not confirmed against the DNA. TRBV21-1 is a pseudogene segment. The CDR3 is made up of 16 amino acids.

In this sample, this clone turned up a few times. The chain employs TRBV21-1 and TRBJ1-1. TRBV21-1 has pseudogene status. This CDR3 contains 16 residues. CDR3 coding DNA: TGTGCCAGCAGCAAAGCGGAGGTGTTAGGTAACACTGAAGCTTTCTTT. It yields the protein CASSKAEVLGNTEAFF.

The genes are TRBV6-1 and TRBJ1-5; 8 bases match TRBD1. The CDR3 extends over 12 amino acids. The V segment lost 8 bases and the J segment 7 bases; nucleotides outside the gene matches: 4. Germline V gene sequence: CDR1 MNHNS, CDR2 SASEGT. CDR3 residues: CASAGGRQPQHF. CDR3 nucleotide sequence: TGTGCCAGCGCAGGGGGCCGGCAGCCCCAGCATTTT.

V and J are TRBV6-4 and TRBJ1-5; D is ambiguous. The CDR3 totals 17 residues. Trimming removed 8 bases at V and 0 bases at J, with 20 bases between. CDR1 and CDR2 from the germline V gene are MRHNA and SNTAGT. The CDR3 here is CASVLLHPANSNQPQHF. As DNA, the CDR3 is TGTGCCAGCGTCCTCCTCCATCCCGCTAATAGCAATCAGCCCCAGCATTTT.

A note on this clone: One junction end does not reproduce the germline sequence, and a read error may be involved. The chain's CDR3 is CSSSAAGGLGAKNIQYF. The CDR3 DNA is TGTTCCAGCAGCGCCGCCGGGGGACTGGGGGCCAAAAACATTCAGTACTTC. The J gene is TRBJ2-4, the V gene TRBV7-9; maybe TRBD2 (6 bases). The CDR3 is made up of 17 amino acids. CDR1 and CDR2 from the germline V gene are SEHNR and FQNEAQ (reference sequence). The whole variable domain, remainder taken from reference TRBV7-9 and TRBJ2-4, is DTGVSQNPRHKITKRGQNVTFRCDPISEHNRLYWYRQTLGQGPEFLTYFQNEAQLEKSRLLSDRFSAERPKGSFSTLEIQRTEQGDSAMYLCSSSAAGGLGAKNIQYFGAGTRLSVL.

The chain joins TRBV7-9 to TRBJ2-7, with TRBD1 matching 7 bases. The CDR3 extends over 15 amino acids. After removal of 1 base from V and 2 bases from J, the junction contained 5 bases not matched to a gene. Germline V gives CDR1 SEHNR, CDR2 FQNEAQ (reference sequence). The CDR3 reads CASSLGTGLTYEQYF. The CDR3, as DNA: TGTGCCAGCAGCTTAGGGACAGGATTAACCTACGAGCAGTACTTC.

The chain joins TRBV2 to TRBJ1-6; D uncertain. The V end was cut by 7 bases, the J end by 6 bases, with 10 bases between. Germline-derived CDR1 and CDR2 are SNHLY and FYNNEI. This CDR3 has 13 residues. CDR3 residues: CASNGRSNSPLHF. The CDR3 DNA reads TGTGCCAGCAACGGCAGGTCTAATTCACCCCTCCACTTT.

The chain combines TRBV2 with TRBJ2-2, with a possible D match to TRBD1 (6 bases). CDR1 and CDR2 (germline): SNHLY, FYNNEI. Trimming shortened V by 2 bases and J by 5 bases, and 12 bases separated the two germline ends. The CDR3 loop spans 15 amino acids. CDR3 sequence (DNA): TGTGCCAGCAGTGAATTGGGGACACCGACCGGGGAGCTGTTTTTT. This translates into CASSELGTPTGELFF.

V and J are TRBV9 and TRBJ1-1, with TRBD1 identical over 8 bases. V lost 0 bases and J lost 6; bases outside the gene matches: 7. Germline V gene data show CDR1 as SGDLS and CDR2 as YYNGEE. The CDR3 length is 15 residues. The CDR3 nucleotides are TGTGCCAGCAGCGTAGTCCCAGGGGGCGCCTCTGAAGCTTTCTTT. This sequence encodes CASSVVPGGASEAFF.

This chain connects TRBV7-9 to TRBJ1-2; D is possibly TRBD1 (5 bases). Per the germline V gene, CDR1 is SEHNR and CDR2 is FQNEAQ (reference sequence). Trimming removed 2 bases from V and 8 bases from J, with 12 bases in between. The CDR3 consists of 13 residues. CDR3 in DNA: TGTGCCAGCAGCTTAAAGCAGGGTGGGGGCTACACCTTC. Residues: CASSLKQGGGYTF.

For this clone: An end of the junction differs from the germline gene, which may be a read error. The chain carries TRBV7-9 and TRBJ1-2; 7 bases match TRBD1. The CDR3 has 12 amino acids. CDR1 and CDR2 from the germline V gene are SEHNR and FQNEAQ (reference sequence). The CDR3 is CSSSSFDRACTF. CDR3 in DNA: TGTTCCAGCAGCTCATTTGACAGGGCTTGCACCTTC.

CDR3 protein: CASSRDSVGNTIYF. The CDR3 region has the DNA TGTGCCAGCAGTCGGGACAGTGTAGGAAACACCATATATTTT. V and J are TRBV6-6 and TRBJ1-3, with 7 bases identical to TRBD1. Unmatched junction bases numbered 5, after V lost 5 bases and J lost 4 bases. Germline V CDR1 and CDR2: MNHNY, SVGAGI (reference sequence). The CDR3 length is 14 residues.

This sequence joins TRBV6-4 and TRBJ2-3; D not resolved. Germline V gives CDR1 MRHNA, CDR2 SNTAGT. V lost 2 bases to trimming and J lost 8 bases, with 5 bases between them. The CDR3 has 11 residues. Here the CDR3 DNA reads TGTGCCAGCAGTGACAGCCTTACGCAGTATTTT. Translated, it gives CASSDSLTQYF.

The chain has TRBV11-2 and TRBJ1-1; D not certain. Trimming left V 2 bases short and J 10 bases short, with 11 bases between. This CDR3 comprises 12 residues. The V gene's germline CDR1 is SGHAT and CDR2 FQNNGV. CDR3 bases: TGTGCCAGCAGCTTACTTGGGCGCTCAGCTTTCTTT. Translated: CASSLLGRSAFF.

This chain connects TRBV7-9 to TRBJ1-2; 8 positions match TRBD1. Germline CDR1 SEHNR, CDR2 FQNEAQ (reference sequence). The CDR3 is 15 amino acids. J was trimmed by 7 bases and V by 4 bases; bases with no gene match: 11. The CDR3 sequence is CASSSTLRTGSGYTF. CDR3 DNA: TGTGCCAGCAGCTCAACACTGAGGACAGGGAGTGGCTACACCTTC.

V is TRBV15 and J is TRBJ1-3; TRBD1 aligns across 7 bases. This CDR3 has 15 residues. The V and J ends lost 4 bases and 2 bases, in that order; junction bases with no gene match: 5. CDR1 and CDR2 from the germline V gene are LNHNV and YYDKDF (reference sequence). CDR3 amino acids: CATSTVGTAGNTIYF. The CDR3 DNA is TGTGCCACCAGCACAGTGGGGACAGCTGGAAACACCATATATTTT.